This T cell receptor (beta chain) was captured in a study of blood T cell repertoires in COVID-19. Source study methods: For nucleated cells, counts were estimated from reference gene primer amplification. TCRdb's table, derived via immunoSEQ multiplex PCR, lists solely in-frame clones and lacks some. V, J and clone size are taken as reported in that table, and D and trimming were inferred from the DNA itself. Of tens of thousands of clones in the sample, approximately 80% are singletons; the top ten hold under 20%. The origin of this receptor is a woman in her sixties or seventies with acute or convalescent COVID-19. The specimen sequenced was peripheral blood.

CDR3 DNA: TGTGCCACCAGTGATCCTAAACAGGGAACCGGCCAGCCCCAGCATTTT. Amino acids: CATSDPKQGTGQPQHF. This chain joins TRBV24-1 and TRBJ1-5; tentatively, D is TRBD1 (6 bases). Per the germline V gene, CDR1 is KGHDR and CDR2 is SFDVKD. V lost 3 bases and J lost 7, with 18 bases in between. CDR3 length: 16 amino acids.